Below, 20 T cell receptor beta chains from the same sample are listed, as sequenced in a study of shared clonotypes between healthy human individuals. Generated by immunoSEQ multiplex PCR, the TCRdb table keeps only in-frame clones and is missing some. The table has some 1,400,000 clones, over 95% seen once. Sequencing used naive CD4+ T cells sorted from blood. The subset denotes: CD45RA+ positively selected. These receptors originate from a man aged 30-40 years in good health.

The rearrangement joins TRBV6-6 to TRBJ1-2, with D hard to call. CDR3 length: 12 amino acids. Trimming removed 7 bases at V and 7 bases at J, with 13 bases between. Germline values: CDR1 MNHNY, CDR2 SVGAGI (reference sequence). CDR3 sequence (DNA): TGTGCCAGCATGGAGGGTTTTTCTGGCTACACCTTC. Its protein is CASMEGFSGYTF.

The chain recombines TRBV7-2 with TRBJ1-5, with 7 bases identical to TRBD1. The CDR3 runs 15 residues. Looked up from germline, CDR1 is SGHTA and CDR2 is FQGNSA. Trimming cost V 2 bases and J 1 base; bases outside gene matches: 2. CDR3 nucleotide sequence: TGTGCCAGCAGCTTACAGACAGGGAGCAATCAGCCCCAGCATTTT. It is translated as CASSLQTGSNQPQHF.

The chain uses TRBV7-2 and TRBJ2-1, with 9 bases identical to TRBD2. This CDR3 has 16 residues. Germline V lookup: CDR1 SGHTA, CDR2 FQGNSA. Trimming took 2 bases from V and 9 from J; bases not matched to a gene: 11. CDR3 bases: TGTGCCAGCAGCTTAATCATCGGGACTAGCAGCGGTGAGCAGTTCTTC. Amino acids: CASSLIIGTSSGEQFF.

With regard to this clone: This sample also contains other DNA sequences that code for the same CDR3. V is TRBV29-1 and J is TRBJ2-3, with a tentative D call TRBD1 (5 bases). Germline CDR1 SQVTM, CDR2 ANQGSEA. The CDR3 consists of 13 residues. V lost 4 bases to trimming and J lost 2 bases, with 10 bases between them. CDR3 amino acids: CSVGGRVTDTQYF. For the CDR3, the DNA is TGCAGCGTTGGAGGCAGGGTCACAGATACGCAGTATTTT.

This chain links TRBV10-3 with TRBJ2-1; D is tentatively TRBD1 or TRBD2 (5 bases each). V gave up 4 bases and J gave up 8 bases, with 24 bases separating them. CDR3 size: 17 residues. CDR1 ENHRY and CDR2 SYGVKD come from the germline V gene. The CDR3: CAISGSLGGLSGDEQFF. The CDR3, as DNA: TGTGCCATCAGTGGATCTCTTGGGGGATTGAGTGGCGATGAGCAGTTCTTC.

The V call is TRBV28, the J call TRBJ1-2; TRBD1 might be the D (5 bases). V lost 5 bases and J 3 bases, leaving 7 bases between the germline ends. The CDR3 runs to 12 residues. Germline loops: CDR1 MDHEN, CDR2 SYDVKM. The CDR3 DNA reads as TGTGCCAGCAGTGCAGGGTACTATGGCTACACCTTC. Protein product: CASSAGYYGYTF.

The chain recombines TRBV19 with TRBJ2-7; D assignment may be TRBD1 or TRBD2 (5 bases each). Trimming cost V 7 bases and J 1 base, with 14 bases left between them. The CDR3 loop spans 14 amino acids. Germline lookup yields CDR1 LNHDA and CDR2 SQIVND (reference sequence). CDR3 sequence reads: CASNNGKGSYEQYF. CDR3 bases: TGTGCCAGTAATAACGGGAAGGGGTCCTACGAGCAGTACTTC.

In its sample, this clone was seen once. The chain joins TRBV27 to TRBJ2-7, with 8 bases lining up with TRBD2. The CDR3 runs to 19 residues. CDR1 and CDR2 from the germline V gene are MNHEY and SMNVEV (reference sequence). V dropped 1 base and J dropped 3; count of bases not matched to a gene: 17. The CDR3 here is CASSLYSVRLARGGYEQYF. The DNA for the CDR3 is TGTGCCAGCAGTTTATATTCCGTCCGACTAGCGAGAGGAGGCTACGAGCAGTACTTC.

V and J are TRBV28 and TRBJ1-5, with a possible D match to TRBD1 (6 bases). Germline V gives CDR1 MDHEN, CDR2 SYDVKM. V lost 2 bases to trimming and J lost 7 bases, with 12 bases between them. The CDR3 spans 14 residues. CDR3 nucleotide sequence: TGTGCCAGCAGTTTACTTGGGGGGCACCAGCCCCAGCATTTT. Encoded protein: CASSLLGGHQPQHF.

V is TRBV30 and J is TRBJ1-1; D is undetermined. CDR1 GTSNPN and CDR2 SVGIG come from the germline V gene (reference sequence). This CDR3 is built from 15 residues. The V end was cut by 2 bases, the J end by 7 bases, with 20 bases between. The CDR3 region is CAWSLPPPGWDEAFF. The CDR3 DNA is TGTGCCTGGAGTCTACCCCCCCCGGGGTGGGATGAAGCTTTCTTT.

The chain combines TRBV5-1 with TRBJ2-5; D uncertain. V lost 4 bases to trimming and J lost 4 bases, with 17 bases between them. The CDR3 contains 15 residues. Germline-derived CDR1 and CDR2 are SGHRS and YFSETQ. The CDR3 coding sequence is TGCGCCAGCAGCCCCGGCGACACGGAAGGAGAGACCCAGTACTTC. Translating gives CASSPGDTEGETQYF.

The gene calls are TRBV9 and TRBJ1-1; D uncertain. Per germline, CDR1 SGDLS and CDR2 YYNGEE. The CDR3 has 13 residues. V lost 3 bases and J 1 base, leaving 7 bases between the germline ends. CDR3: CASSDRPNTEAFF. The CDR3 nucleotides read TGTGCCAGCAGCGACCGCCCGAACACTGAAGCTTTCTTT.

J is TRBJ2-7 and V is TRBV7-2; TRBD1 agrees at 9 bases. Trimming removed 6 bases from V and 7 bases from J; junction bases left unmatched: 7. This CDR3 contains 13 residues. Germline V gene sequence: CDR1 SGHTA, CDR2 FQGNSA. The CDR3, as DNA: TGTGCCAGCAGGCCGGGACAGGGAAGAGAGCAGTACTTC. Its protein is CASRPGQGREQYF.

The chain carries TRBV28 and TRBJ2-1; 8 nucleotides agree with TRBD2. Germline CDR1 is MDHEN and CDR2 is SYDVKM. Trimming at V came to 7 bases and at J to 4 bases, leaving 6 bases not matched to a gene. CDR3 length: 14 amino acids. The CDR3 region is CASTLAGVYNEQFF. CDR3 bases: TGTGCCAGCACCCTAGCGGGTGTGTACAATGAGCAGTTCTTC.

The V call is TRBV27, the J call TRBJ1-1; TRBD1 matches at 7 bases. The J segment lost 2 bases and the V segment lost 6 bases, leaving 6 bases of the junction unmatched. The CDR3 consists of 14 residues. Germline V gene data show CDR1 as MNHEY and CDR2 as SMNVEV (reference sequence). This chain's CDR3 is CASSLRGGNTEAFF. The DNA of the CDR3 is TGTGCCAGCAGCCTACGAGGGGGCAACACTGAAGCTTTCTTT.

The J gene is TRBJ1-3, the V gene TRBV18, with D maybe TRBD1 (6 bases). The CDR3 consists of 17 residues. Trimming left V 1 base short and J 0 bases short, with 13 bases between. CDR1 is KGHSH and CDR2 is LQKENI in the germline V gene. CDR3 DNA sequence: TGTGCCAGCTCACCACGGTCCAGGACAGCCTCTGGAAACACCATATATTTT. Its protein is CASSPRSRTASGNTIYF. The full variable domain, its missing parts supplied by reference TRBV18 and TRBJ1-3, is NAGVMQNPRHLVRRRGQEARLRCSPMKGHSHVYWYRQLPEEGLKFMVYLQKENIIDESGMPKERFSAEFPKEGPSILRIQQVVRGDSAAYFCASSPRSRTASGNTIYFGEGSWLTVV.

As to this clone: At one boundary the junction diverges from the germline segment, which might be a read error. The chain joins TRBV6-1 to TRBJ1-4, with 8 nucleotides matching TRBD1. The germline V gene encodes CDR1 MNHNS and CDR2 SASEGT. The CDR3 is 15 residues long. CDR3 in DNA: TGTGCCATCAGTGAATCGACAGGGGAGAATGAAAAACTGTTTTTT. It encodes CAISESTGENEKLFF.

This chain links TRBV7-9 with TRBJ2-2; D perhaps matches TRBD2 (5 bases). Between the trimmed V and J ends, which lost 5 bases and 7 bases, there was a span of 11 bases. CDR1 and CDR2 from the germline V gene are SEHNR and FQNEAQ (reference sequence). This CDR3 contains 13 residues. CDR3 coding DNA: TGTGCCAGCAGCAAGGAGGTCGGCGGGGAGCTGTTTTTT. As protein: CASSKEVGGELFF.

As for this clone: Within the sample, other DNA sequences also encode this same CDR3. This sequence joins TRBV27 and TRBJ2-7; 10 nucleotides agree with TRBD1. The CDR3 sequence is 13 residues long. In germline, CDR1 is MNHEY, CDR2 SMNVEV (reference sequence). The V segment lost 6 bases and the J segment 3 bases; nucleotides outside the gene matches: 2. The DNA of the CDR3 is TGTGCCAGCAGCCGGACAGGGGGCTACGAGCAGTACTTC. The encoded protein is CASSRTGGYEQYF.

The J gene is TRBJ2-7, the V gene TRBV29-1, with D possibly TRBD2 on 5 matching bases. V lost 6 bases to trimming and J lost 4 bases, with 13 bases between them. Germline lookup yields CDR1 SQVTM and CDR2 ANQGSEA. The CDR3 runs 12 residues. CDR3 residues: CSVGWTPYEQYF. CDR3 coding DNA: TGCAGCGTAGGGTGGACTCCTTACGAGCAGTACTTC.